This TCR beta chain was observed in a study of blood T cell repertoires in COVID-19. Using immunoSEQ multiplex PCR, the repertoire was profiled, and TCRdb retains in-frame clones only, with some absent. The data show 250,000 to 300,000 clones, with 88% seen just once and about 0.99% held by the top ten. The length of the CDR3 is 13 residues. Germline V gene data show CDR1 as KGHSH and CDR2 as LQKENI. Trimming took off 3 bases at V and 4 bases at J, with 9 bases between the two ends. The rearrangement links TRBV18 to TRBJ1-2; D call uncertain. This receptor was taken from a woman between 40 and 50 years old who had recovered from COVID-19. The sample consisted of peripheral blood. The DNA for the CDR3 is TGTGCCAGCTCACCGCGGGGTGTCTATGGCTACACCTTC. This codes for CASSPRGVYGYTF. Looking up the rest from reference TRBV18 and TRBJ1-2 gives the full variable domain: NAGVMQNPRHLVRRRGQEARLRCSPMKGHSHVYWYRQLPEEGLKFMVYLQKENIIDESGMPKERFSAEFPKEGPSILRIQQVVRGDSAAYFCASSPRGVYGYTFGSGTRLTVV.